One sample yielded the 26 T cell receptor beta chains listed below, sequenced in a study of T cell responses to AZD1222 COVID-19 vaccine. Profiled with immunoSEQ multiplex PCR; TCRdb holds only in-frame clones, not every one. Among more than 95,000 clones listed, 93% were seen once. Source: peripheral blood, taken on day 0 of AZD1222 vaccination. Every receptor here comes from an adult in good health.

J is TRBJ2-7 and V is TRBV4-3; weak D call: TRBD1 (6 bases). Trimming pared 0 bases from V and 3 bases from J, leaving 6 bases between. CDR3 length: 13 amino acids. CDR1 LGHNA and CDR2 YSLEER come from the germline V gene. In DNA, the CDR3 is TGCGCCAGCAGCCAAGAACAGGGCTACGAGCAGTACTTC. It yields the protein CASSQEQGYEQYF.

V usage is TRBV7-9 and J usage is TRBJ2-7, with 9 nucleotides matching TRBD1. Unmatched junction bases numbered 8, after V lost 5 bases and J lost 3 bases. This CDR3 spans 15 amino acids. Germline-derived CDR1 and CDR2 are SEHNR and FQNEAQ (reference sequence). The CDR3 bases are TGTGCCAGCAGCCACCCGGACAGGGGAAACTACGAGCAGTACTTC. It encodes CASSHPDRGNYEQYF.

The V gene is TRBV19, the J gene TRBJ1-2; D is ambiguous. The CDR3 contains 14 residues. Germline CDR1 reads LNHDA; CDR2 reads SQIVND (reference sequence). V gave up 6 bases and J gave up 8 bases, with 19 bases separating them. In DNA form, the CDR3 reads TGTGCCAGTAGCAAGTTGGGCCAGGTCAGGGGCTACACCTTC. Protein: CASSKLGQVRGYTF.

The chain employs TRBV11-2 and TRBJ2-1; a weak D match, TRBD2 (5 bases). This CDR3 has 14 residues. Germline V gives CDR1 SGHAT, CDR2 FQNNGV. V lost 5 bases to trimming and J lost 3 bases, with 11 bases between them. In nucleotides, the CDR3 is TGTGCCAGCAGCACCCGGGGTGACTACAATGAGCAGTTCTTC. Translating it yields CASSTRGDYNEQFF.

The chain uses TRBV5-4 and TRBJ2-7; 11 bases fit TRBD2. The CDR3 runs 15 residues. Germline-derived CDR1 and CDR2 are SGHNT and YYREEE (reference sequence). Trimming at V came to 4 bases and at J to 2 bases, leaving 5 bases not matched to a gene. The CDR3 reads CASSRASGRTYEQYF. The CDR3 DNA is TGTGCCAGCAGCAGAGCTAGCGGGAGGACCTACGAGCAGTACTTC.

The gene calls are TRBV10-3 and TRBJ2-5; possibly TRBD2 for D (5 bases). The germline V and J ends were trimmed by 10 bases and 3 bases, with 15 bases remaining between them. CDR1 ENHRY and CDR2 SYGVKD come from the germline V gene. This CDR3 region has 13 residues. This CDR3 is CATREGGKETQYF. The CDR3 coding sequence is TGTGCCACTAGAGAGGGCGGAAAAGAGACCCAGTACTTC.

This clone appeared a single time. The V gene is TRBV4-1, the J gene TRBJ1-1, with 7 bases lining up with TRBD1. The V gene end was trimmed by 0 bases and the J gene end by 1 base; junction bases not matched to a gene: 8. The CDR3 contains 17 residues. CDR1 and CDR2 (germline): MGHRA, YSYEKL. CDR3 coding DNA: TGCGCCAGCAGCCAAGAGATTGGGGACAGCTGGAACACTGAAGCTTTCTTT. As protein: CASSQEIGDSWNTEAFF.

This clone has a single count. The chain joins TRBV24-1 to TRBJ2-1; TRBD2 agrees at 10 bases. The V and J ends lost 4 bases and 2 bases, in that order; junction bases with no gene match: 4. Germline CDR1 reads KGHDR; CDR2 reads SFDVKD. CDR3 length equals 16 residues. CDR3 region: CATSDSGTSAYNEQFF. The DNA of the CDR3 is TGTGCCACCAGTGACTCGGGGACTAGCGCCTACAATGAGCAGTTCTTC.

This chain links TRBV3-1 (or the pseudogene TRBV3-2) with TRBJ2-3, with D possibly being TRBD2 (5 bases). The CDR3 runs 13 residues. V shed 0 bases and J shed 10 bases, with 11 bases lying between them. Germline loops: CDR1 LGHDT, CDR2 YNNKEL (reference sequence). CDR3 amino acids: CASSQDSGISQYF. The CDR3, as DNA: TGTGCCAGCAGCCAAGACTCGGGAATCTCGCAGTATTTT.

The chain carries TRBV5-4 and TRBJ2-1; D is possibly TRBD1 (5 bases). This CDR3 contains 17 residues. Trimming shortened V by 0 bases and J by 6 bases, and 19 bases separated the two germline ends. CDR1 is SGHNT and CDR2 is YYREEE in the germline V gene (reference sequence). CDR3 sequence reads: CASSLARAASNRNEQFF. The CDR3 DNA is TGTGCCAGCAGCTTGGCCAGGGCAGCTTCCAACCGCAATGAGCAGTTCTTC.

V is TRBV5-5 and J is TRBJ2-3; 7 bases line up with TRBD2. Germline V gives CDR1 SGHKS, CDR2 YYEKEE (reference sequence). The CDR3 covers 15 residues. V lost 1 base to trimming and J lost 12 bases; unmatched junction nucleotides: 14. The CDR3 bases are TGTGCCAGCAGCTTGCCTAGCGGTCTCCTGGGAGACCAGTATTTT. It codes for CASSLPSGLLGDQYF.

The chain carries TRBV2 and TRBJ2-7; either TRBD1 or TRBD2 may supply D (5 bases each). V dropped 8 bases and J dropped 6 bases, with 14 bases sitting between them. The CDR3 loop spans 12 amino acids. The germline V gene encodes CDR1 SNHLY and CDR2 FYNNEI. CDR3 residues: CASGRDDGEQYF. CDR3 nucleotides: TGTGCCAGCGGCAGGGACGATGGCGAGCAGTACTTC.

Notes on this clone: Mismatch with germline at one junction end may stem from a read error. Here the CDR3 reads CASSLGLAEETQYF. Written as DNA, the CDR3 is TGTGCTAGCAGCTTAGGGCTAGCAGAAGAGACCCAGTACTTC. The chain links TRBV7-7 to TRBJ2-5; TRBD2 might be the D (5 bases). This CDR3 is built from 14 residues. Germline V lookup: CDR1 SSHAT, CDR2 FNYEAQ (reference sequence).

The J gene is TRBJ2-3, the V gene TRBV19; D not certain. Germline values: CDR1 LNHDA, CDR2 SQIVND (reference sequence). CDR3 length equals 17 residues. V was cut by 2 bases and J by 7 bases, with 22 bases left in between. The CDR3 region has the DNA TGTGCCAGTAGTATAAGGAGTGGCGGAGATACCCAAAATACGCAGTATTTT. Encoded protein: CASSIRSGGDTQNTQYF.

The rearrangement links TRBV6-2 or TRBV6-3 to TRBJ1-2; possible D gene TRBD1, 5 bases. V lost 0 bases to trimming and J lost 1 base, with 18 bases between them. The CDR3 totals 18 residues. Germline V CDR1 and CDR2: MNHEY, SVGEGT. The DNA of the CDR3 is TGTGCCAGCAGTTACTCGAGCCTCCGACAGATACTTAACTATGGCTACACCTTC. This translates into CASSYSSLRQILNYGYTF.

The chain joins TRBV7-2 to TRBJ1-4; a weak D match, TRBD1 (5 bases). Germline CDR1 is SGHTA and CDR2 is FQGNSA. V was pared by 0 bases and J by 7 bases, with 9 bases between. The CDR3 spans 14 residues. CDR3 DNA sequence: TGTGCCAGCAGCTTAGCCGGGACCAGTGAAAAACTGTTTTTT. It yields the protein CASSLAGTSEKLFF.

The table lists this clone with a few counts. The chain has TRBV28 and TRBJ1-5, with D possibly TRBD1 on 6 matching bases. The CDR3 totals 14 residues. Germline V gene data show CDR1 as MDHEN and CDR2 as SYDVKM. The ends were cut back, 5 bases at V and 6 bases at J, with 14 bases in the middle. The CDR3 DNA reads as TGTGCCAGCAGTACAGGGACCCCCGGTCAGCCCCAGCATTTT. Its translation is CASSTGTPGQPQHF. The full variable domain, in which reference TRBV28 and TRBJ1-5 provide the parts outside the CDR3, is DVKVTQSSRYLVKRTGEKVFLECVQDMDHENMFWYRQDPGLGLRLIYFSYDVKMKEKGDIPEGYSVSREKKERFSLILESASTNQTSMYLCASSTGTPGQPQHFGDGTRLSIL.

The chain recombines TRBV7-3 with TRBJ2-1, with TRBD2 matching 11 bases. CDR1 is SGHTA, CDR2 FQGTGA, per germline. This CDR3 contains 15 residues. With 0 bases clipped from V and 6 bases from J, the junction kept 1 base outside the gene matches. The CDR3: CASSLTGLAVNEQFF. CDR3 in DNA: TGTGCCAGCAGCTTAACGGGACTAGCGGTCAATGAGCAGTTCTTC.

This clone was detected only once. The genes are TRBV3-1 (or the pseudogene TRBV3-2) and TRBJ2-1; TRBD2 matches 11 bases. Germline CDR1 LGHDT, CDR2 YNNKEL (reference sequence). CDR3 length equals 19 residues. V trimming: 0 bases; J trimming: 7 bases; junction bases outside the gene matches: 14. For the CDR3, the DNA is TGTGCCAGCAGCCAAGACCCAACAGTCCTAGCGGGAGGTTTTAATGAGCAGTTCTTC. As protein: CASSQDPTVLAGGFNEQFF.

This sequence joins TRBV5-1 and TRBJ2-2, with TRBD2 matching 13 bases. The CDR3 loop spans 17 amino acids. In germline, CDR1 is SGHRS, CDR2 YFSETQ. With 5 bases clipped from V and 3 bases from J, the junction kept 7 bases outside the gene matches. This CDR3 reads CASSPGTSGMHTGELFF. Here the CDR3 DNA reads TGCGCCAGCAGTCCGGGGACTAGCGGGATGCACACCGGGGAGCTGTTTTTT.

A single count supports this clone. The CDR3 bases are TGTGCCAGCAGCCCATCTAGCGGGAGAGTCTATGAGCAGTTCTTC. This gives the protein CASSPSSGRVYEQFF. V and J are TRBV7-2 and TRBJ2-1, with 10 bases aligning to TRBD2. Losses at the gene ends were 5 bases for V and 8 bases for J; bases not matched to a gene: 9. The CDR3 is 15 amino acids. Germline V gene sequence: CDR1 SGHTA, CDR2 FQGNSA.

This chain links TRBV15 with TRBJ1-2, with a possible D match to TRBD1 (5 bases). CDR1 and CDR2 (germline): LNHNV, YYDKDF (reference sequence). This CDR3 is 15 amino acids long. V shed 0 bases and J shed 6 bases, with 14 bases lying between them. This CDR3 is CATSRDPRAFNGYTF. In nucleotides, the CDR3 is TGTGCCACCAGCAGAGATCCCAGGGCTTTTAATGGCTACACCTTC.

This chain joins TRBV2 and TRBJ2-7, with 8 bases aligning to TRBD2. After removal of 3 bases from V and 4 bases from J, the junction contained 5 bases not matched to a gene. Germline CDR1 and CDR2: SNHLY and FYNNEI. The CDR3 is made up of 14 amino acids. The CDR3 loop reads CASSESIAGYEQYF. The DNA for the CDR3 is TGTGCCAGCAGTGAGTCGATAGCGGGATACGAGCAGTACTTC.

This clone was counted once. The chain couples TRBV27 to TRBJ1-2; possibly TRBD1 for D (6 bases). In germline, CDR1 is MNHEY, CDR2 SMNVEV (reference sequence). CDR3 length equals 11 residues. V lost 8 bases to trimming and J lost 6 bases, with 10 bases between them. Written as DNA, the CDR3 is TGTGCCAGCTTGGGGGGCAATGGCTACACCTTC. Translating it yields CASLGGNGYTF.

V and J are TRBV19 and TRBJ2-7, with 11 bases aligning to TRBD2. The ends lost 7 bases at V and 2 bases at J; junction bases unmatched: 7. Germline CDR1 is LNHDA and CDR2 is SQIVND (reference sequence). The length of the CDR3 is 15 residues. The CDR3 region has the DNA TGTGCCAGTAACCCCGGGACTAGCGGTCCCTACGAGCAGTACTTC. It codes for CASNPGTSGPYEQYF.

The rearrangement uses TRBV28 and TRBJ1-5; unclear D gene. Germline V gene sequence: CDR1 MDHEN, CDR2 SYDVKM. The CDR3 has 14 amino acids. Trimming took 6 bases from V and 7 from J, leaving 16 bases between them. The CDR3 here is CASSPSGWRQPQHF. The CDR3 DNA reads TGTGCCAGCAGCCCTTCGGGGTGGAGGCAGCCCCAGCATTTT. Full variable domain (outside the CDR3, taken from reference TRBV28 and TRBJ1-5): DVKVTQSSRYLVKRTGEKVFLECVQDMDHENMFWYRQDPGLGLRLIYFSYDVKMKEKGDIPEGYSVSREKKERFSLILESASTNQTSMYLCASSPSGWRQPQHFGDGTRLSIL.